Below are 6 T cell receptor beta chains sequenced from a single sample in a study of cytomegalovirus exposure and HLA in healthy donors. Primers for the PCR totalled 60 Vbeta and 13 Jbeta. This table comes from immunoSEQ multiplex PCR, and its TCRdb copy is limited to in-frame clones, with some not included. Of about 140,000 clones in the sample, roughly four fifths were seen once. Sequenced input: PBMCs. The origin of the receptors is a woman between 40 and 50 years old in good health and CMV-seronegative.

This clone appeared a few times. CDR3 amino acids: CASSSRGVVQAFF. The CDR3 DNA is TGTGCCAGCAGCTCCAGGGGGGTCGTGCAGGCTTTCTTT. The chain has TRBV28 and TRBJ1-1, with 7 bases lining up with TRBD1. Losses at the gene ends were 6 bases for V and 11 bases for J; bases not matched to a gene: 12. Germline V gene sequence: CDR1 MDHEN, CDR2 SYDVKM. The CDR3 runs to 13 residues.

The chain carries TRBV5-4 and TRBJ2-7; D unresolved. Trimming cost V 0 bases and J 2 bases, with 15 bases left between them. The CDR3 covers 16 residues. Germline lookup yields CDR1 SGHNT and CDR2 YYREEE (reference sequence). The chain's CDR3 is CASSLDSQAATYEQYF. CDR3 coding DNA: TGTGCCAGCAGCTTGGATTCGCAGGCCGCTACCTACGAGCAGTACTTC.

V and J are TRBV18 and TRBJ2-2, with TRBD1 matching 7 bases. The junction had 6 bases not matched to a gene; V was cut back by 2 bases and J by 3 bases. CDR3 length: 16 amino acids. Per the germline V gene, CDR1 is KGHSH and CDR2 is LQKENI. The CDR3 region is CASSPGRGPHTGELFF. In DNA, the CDR3 is TGTGCCAGCTCACCAGGAAGGGGGCCTCACACCGGGGAGCTGTTTTTT.

The gene calls are TRBV29-1 and TRBJ2-1; TRBD2 agrees at 11 bases. The germline CDR1 and CDR2 sequences are SQVTM and ANQGSEA. Trimming removed 7 bases from V and 3 bases from J; junction bases left unmatched: 11. CDR3 length equals 16 residues. The CDR3 reads CSAQATSGTLYNEQFF. The CDR3, as DNA: TGCAGCGCCCAAGCGACTAGCGGGACCCTCTACAATGAGCAGTTCTTC.

This clone appeared a single time. This rearrangement joins TRBV7-9 to TRBJ2-1; a weak D match, TRBD2 (6 bases). The V gene lost 6 bases and the J gene lost 0 bases, with 15 bases spanning the gap. CDR3 size: 16 residues. Germline assignment: CDR1 SEHNR and CDR2 FQNEAQ (reference sequence). CDR3 amino acids: CASSITVGSSYNEQFF. DNA of the CDR3: TGTGCCAGCAGTATTACCGTCGGGAGCTCCTACAATGAGCAGTTCTTC. The full variable domain, its missing parts supplied by reference TRBV7-9 and TRBJ2-1, is DTGVSQNPRHKITKRGQNVTFRCDPISEHNRLYWYRQTLGQGPEFLTYFQNEAQLEKSRLLSDRFSAERPKGSFSTLEIQRTEQGDSAMYLCASSITVGSSYNEQFFGPGTRLTVL.

The chain uses TRBV15 and TRBJ2-7; 7 bases match TRBD1. There are 15 residues in the CDR3. Trimming took 0 bases from V and 3 from J; bases not matched to a gene: 5. Germline V gives CDR1 LNHNV, CDR2 YYDKDF (reference sequence). For the CDR3, the DNA is TGTGCCACCAGCAGAGAGTTGACAGGGCTCTACGAGCAGTACTTC. It encodes CATSRELTGLYEQYF.